These 20 T cell receptor beta chains originate from one sample sequenced in a study of blood T cells in healthy people across ages. Alongside a J-beta primer mix, a sample-barcoded 5' primer served in a second PCR lasting about 7 to 12 cycles. TCRdb analysed the 5' RACE reads with MiXCR anew, one entry per CDR3 protein. This table has about 1.8 million distinct CDR3 sequences, less than 50% appearing once. Sequencing input: blood. The receptors here all came from a woman aged 40 to 55 in good health.

The chain recombines TRBV3-1 with TRBJ2-3; 8 bases align to TRBD2. The trim removed 1 base at V and 3 bases at J, leaving 6 bases unmatched. The germline V gene encodes CDR1 LGHDT and CDR2 YNNKEL (reference sequence). The CDR3 totals 16 residues. CDR3 nucleotide sequence: TGTGCCAGCAGCCAAGTACCGGGGGGGGTGACAGATACGCAGTATTTT. This encodes CASSQVPGGVTDTQYF.

The chain joins TRBV9 to TRBJ2-1; possible D gene TRBD2, 7 bases. This CDR3 is built from 15 residues. CDR1 and CDR2 (germline): SGDLS, YYNGEE. V lost 6 bases, J lost 1 base, and 14 bases lay in between. The CDR3 reads CASIYEGGSYNEQFF. CDR3 nucleotide sequence: TGTGCCAGCATCTACGAGGGGGGGTCCTACAATGAGCAGTTCTTC.

In this sample, this clonotype turned up a few times. The chain links TRBV20-1 to TRBJ2-1; 9 positions agree with TRBD1. The CDR3 is made up of 12 amino acids. Germline assignment: CDR1 DFQATT and CDR2 SNEGSKA (reference sequence). V was pared by 6 bases and J by 9 bases, with 6 bases of the junction left unmatched. The CDR3 is CSAATGGLEQFF. CDR3 coding DNA: TGCAGTGCCGCCACAGGGGGCCTTGAGCAGTTCTTC.

On this clonotype itself: The junction differs from germline at one of its ends, possibly a read error. The chain combines TRBV4-1 with TRBJ2-7; no clear D gene. This CDR3 contains 15 residues. Per germline, CDR1 MGHRA and CDR2 YSYEKL. The CDR3: CASGQSTGSYNEQYF. The CDR3 DNA reads TGCGCCAGCGGCCAGAGTACGGGCTCCTACAATGAGCAGTACTTC.

This clonotype came up a few times. The rearrangement uses TRBV24-1 and TRBJ2-7; D tentatively fits TRBD1 or TRBD2 (5 bases each). The V and J ends lost 5 bases and 5 bases respectively, with 12 bases between them. The CDR3 runs 13 residues. CDR1 is KGHDR and CDR2 is SFDVKD in the germline V gene. This CDR3 reads CATSGGTLNEQYF. The CDR3 bases are TGTGCCACCAGTGGGGGGACGCTGAACGAGCAGTACTTC.

This clonotype occurred a few times. The rearrangement joins TRBV7-2 to TRBJ2-5, with D perhaps matching TRBD2 (6 bases). Looked up from germline, CDR1 is SGHTA and CDR2 is FQGNSA. The CDR3 totals 13 residues. The V gene lost 7 bases and the J gene lost 6 bases, with 15 bases spanning the gap. Here the CDR3 reads CASNSGLRKTQYF. The CDR3 bases are TGTGCCAGCAACTCGGGACTGAGAAAGACCCAGTACTTC.

V is TRBV6-6 and J is TRBJ1-4, with a weak D call TRBD1 (5 bases). The germline CDR1 and CDR2 sequences are MNHNY and SVGAGI (reference sequence). The CDR3 loop spans 14 amino acids. V was shortened by 7 bases and J by 4 bases, with 13 bases between the two germline ends. The CDR3 protein is CASKEGQYNEKLFF. The CDR3 nucleotides are TGTGCCAGCAAGGAGGGGCAATATAATGAAAAACTGTTTTTT.

As for this clonotype: A junction end diverges from the germline sequence, so it may reflect a read error. The chain employs TRBV28 and TRBJ2-7; D is uncertain. Germline V gene lookup returns CDR1 MDHEN and CDR2 SYDVKM. CDR3 size: 15 residues. The CDR3 DNA is TGTGTCAGCAGTACCGAGGCCGAGTTGATCTACGAGCAGTACTTC. Residues: CVSSTEAELIYEQYF.

This rearrangement joins TRBV4-2 to TRBJ2-2, with 8 bases identical to TRBD1. Germline V lookup: CDR1 LGHNA, CDR2 YNFKEQ. This CDR3 has 16 residues. The V and J ends lost 5 bases and 5 bases, in that order; junction bases with no gene match: 10. CDR3 protein: CASSGAGGLGTGELFF. DNA for the CDR3: TGTGCCAGCAGCGGGGCAGGGGGCTTAGGTACCGGGGAGCTGTTTTTT.

CDR3: CASSPSNLRKETQYF. The CDR3 DNA follows: TGTGCCAGCAGCCCCTCAAACTTGCGAAAAGAGACCCAGTACTTC. The chain combines TRBV2 with TRBJ2-5, with unresolved D. Trimming left V 6 bases short and J 3 bases short, with 17 bases between. CDR3 length: 15 residues. Germline loops: CDR1 SNHLY, CDR2 FYNNEI. The full variable domain, its missing parts supplied by reference TRBV2 and TRBJ2-5, is EPEVTQTPSHQVTQMGQEVILRCVPISNHLYFYWYRQILGQKVEFLVSFYNNEISEKSEIFDDQFSVERPDGSNFTLKIRSTKLEDSAMYFCASSPSNLRKETQYFGPGTRLLVL.

This clonotype was found many times. This chain connects TRBV4-3 to TRBJ2-7; D is undetermined. V was clipped by 1 base and J by 3 bases, with 16 bases between them. This CDR3 comprises 16 residues. The germline CDR1 and CDR2 sequences are LGHNA and YSLEER. This CDR3 is CASSQGRQNSLYEQYF. The CDR3 coding sequence is TGCGCCAGCAGCCAAGGTCGGCAGAACAGCCTCTACGAGCAGTACTTC.

This clonotype was recorded only once. This chain uses TRBV24-1 with TRBJ2-5; 7 bases match TRBD1. There are 13 residues in the CDR3. V lost 7 bases, J lost 4 bases, and 5 bases stayed unmatched. CDR1 is KGHDR, CDR2 SFDVKD, per germline. The CDR3 spells CATRQTGLETQYF. CDR3 nucleotides: TGTGCCACCAGGCAGACAGGGCTAGAGACCCAGTACTTC.

The J gene is TRBJ2-3, the V gene TRBV20-1, with 8 bases matching TRBD2. V lost 1 base to trimming and J lost 2 bases; unmatched junction nucleotides: 5. Germline V gives CDR1 DFQATT, CDR2 SNEGSKA (reference sequence). The CDR3 covers 15 residues. For the CDR3, the DNA is TGCAGTGCTAGAGGAAGGACTAGCCTCACAGATACGCAGTATTTT. Translated: CSARGRTSLTDTQYF.

This chain joins TRBV6-2 or TRBV6-3 and TRBJ1-2; tentative D call: TRBD1 (5 bases). Trimming cost V 8 bases and J 4 bases, with 14 bases left between them. Germline CDR1 is MNHEY and CDR2 is SVGEGT. The CDR3 runs to 13 residues. CDR3 in amino acids: CASVYGAGYGYTF. CDR3 DNA sequence: TGTGCCAGCGTCTACGGGGCTGGCTATGGCTACACCTTC.

This clonotype has only a few counts. The chain combines TRBV5-1 with TRBJ2-4; possible D gene TRBD1, 6 bases. The DNA end is more similar to TRBJ2-7, so the J call may be wrong. The germline gives CDR1 SGHRS, CDR2 YFSETQ. CDR3 size: 14 residues. The CDR3 spells CASSSLDSTYEQYF. Written as DNA, the CDR3 is TGCGCCAGCAGCTCCTTGGACAGCACCTACGAGCAGTACTTC.

This clonotype was seen only a few times. V and J are TRBV20-1 and TRBJ1-5; D is unresolved. CDR3 size: 14 residues. Trimming stripped 5 bases from V and 4 bases from J, with 15 bases between. Germline loops: CDR1 DFQATT, CDR2 SNEGSKA (reference sequence). The CDR3 protein is CSAWSPLTNQPQHF. As DNA, the CDR3 is TGCAGTGCTTGGTCGCCACTGACAAATCAGCCCCAGCATTTT.

The CDR3 bases are TGTGCCAGCAGCCGCAATTTGGGTTGGGATGAGCAGTTCTTC. It yields the protein CASSRNLGWDEQFF. This chain joins TRBV7-8 and TRBJ2-1; D is unclear. V lost 5 bases and J lost 8, with 16 bases in between. Looked up from germline, CDR1 is SGHVS and CDR2 is FQNEAQ. This CDR3 spans 14 amino acids.

This clonotype has just a few counts. This rearrangement joins TRBV6-2 or TRBV6-3 to TRBJ2-7, with D perhaps given as TRBD1 or TRBD2 (5 bases each). The V end lost 5 bases, the J end lost 2 bases, and 16 bases lay between the germline ends. The CDR3 covers 15 residues. Germline V gene sequence: CDR1 MNHEY, CDR2 SVGEGT. DNA for the CDR3: TGTGCCAGCAGTCCCGCATGGGGGTCTACCTACGAGCAGTACTTC. It specifies CASSPAWGSTYEQYF.

The rearrangement joins TRBV7-2 to TRBJ1-2, with TRBD1 identical over 7 bases. CDR1 SGHTA and CDR2 FQGNSA come from the germline V gene. The CDR3 sequence is 13 residues long. J was trimmed by 6 bases and V by 5 bases; bases with no gene match: 6. CDR3 region: CASSPDRNHGYTF. The DNA for the CDR3 is TGTGCCAGCAGCCCGGACAGGAACCATGGCTACACCTTC.

This chain uses TRBV25-1 with TRBJ2-7; D might be TRBD2 (6 bases). The CDR3 runs to 16 residues. V was clipped by 4 bases and J by 10 bases, with 26 bases between them. Germline values: CDR1 MGHDK, CDR2 SYGVNS. The CDR3 sequence: CASSGRLDLGKRAQYF. CDR3 DNA: TGTGCCAGCAGTGGACGACTAGATCTTGGGAAGAGAGCCCAGTACTTC.